These T cell receptor beta chains were read from a single sample in a study of cytomegalovirus exposure and HLA in healthy donors. The table came from immunoSEQ multiplex PCR; TCRdb's copy has only in-frame clones and leaves some out. The table has about 130,000 clones, around 80% seen once. Sequencing was performed on PBMCs. These receptors all come from a woman aged 35 to 49 in good health and CMV-seronegative. Both conserved end residues are part of each CDR3. The D gene is left open where the match is weak. Clone size is shown for a subset of rows, as once, few, many or a class of expanded clone.

v_gene	abundance	j_gene	d_gene	CDR3nt	CDR3aa
TRBV1	-	TRBJ2-3	-	TGCACCAGCAGCGCGGGACAGCCCCTTACCCATAGCACAGATACGCAGTATTTT	CTSSAGQPLTHSTDTQYF
TRBV6-5	-	TRBJ2-1	TRBD2	TGTGCCAGCAGGGAACTAGCGGGAGGACGTACTAAGCAGTTCTTC	CASRELAGGRTKQFF
TRBV10-2	-	TRBJ2-7	TRBD1	TGCGCCAGCGCACGACAGGGTGGGGTGTACGAGCAGTACTTC	CASARQGGVYEQYF
TRBV5-4	once	TRBJ1-1	-	TGTGCCAGCAGCTCGGACAGCTACACTGAAGCTTTCTTT	CASSSDSYTEAFF
TRBV6-6	few	TRBJ2-1	-	TGTGCCAGCAGTTACTCGGGGCTACCGAACAATGAGCAGTTCTTC	CASSYSGLPNNEQFF
TRBV28	-	TRBJ1-4	-	TGTGCCAGCAGTTCCCCTACCTCTAATGAAAAACTGTTTTTT	CASSSPTSNEKLFF
TRBV28	few	TRBJ1-6	TRBD1	TGTGCCAGCATCCCGGGACAGGGTAATTCACCCCTCCACTTT	CASIPGQGNSPLHF
TRBV7-6	-	TRBJ1-6	-	TGTGCCAGCAGCTCCAATCCGGGTAGTGGGTCACCCCTCCACTTT	CASSSNPGSGSPLHF
TRBV11-3	-	TRBJ2-1	TRBD2	TGTGCCAGCAGCGTCCGACTAGCGGGGGGTGTCGCTGAGCAGTTCTTC	CASSVRLAGGVAEQFF
TRBV27	-	TRBJ2-7	TRBD2	TGTGCCAGCAGGACATTAGCGGGAGAGCGCTCCTACGAGCAGTACTTC	CASRTLAGERSYEQYF
TRBV27	-	TRBJ2-1	TRBD1	TGTGCCAGCAGTCCCCGACAGGGTTCCGAGCGTGAGCAGTTCTTC	CASSPRQGSEREQFF
TRBV7-9	-	TRBJ1-4	TRBD1	TGTGCCAGCAGCTTAGGGGACAGTCGTGAAAAACTGTTTTTT	CASSLGDSREKLFF
TRBV28	-	TRBJ1-5	-	TGTGCCAGCGTTCTTGTAGGGGCTGTGGTCGGCAATCAGCCCCAGCATTTT	CASVLVGAVVGNQPQHF
TRBV19	-	TRBJ2-1	TRBD1	TGTGCCAGTAGCCCCAGGGGGAGTTACACCTACAATGAGCAGTTCTTC	CASSPRGSYTYNEQFF
TRBV10-3	few	TRBJ2-7	-	TGTGCCATCAGCCCCTCCTACGAGCAGTACTTC	CAISPSYEQYF
TRBV7-2	-	TRBJ2-4	-	TGTGCCAGCAGCCCCGACTACCTAGCCAAAAACATTCAGTACTTC	CASSPDYLAKNIQYF
TRBV5-5	-	TRBJ1-2	-	TGTGCCAGCAGCTTGGGAAATGAGGTGGAGCACTATGGCTACACCTTC	CASSLGNEVEHYGYTF
TRBV7-8	-	TRBJ2-2	TRBD2	TGTGCCAGCAGCTCAGGACTAGTTGGGCGCACCGGGGAGCTGTTTTTT	CASSSGLVGRTGELFF